This entry concerns a single T cell receptor beta chain. Sequencing was performed with immunoSEQ multiplex PCR; in TCRdb, only in-frame clones are kept and a portion is missing. The profile covers fewer than 130,000 clones, with about nine tenths appearing a single time and about 3.5% taken by the ten largest. The data were obtained in a study of T cell changes during pregnancy in multiple sclerosis. This CDR3 is 13 amino acids long. Trimming shortened V by 4 bases and J by 4 bases, and 10 bases separated the two germline ends. The germline V gene encodes CDR1 MGHDK and CDR2 SYGVNS. This chain connects TRBV25-1 to TRBJ1-1; the D gene is possibly TRBD1 (5 bases). The TCR sequence derives from a female donor with multiple sclerosis, enrolled in a pregnancy study. The source material was peripheral blood, sampled after pregnancy. Written as DNA, the CDR3 is TGTGCCAGCAGTGGCTACAGGAGCACTGAAGCTTTCTTT. It specifies CASSGYRSTEAFF.